The 31 T cell receptor beta chains reported below all come from one sample, sequenced in a study of neoadjuvant anti-PD-1 for oral cavity cancer. Measured with immunoSEQ multiplex PCR; TCRdb has only the in-frame clones, and not every one. In the table there are some 7,000 clones, just under 75% of which are singletons. Here the sequenced sample was PBMCs, taken before nivolumab (anti-PD-1) treatment. The receptors here all came from a person aged 40-85 years with oral cavity squamous cell carcinoma.

The chain has TRBV4-2 and TRBJ1-6, with D maybe TRBD1 (5 bases). This CDR3 spans 17 amino acids. In germline, CDR1 is LGHNA, CDR2 YNFKEQ. Between the trimmed V and J ends, which lost 0 bases and 0 bases, there was a span of 9 bases. The CDR3 region is CASSQERGSSYNSPLHF. The CDR3 DNA follows: TGTGCCAGCAGCCAAGAGAGGGGAAGCTCCTATAATTCACCCCTCCACTTT.

This clone was recorded only once. This chain joins TRBV29-1 and TRBJ2-7; no clear D gene. The ends were cut back, 4 bases at V and 3 bases at J, with 13 bases in the middle. This CDR3 is 13 amino acids long. The germline CDR1 and CDR2 sequences are SQVTM and ANQGSEA. The CDR3 loop is CSVVKGPFYEQYF. The CDR3 DNA sequence: TGCAGCGTTGTTAAAGGGCCTTTCTACGAGCAGTACTTC.

The rearrangement joins TRBV9 to TRBJ2-3, with D uncertain. CDR1 is SGDLS and CDR2 is YYNGEE in the germline V gene. V lost 0 bases and J lost 6, with 8 bases in between. The CDR3 length is 13 residues. The CDR3 here is CASSVGLGDTQYF. CDR3 sequence (DNA): TGTGCCAGCAGCGTAGGGTTAGGTGATACGCAGTATTTT.

This clone was seen more than once but under ten times. This chain uses TRBV11-3 with TRBJ1-5; 9 nucleotides match TRBD1. J gave up 5 bases and V 4 bases, and 15 bases lay outside the gene matches. Per the germline V gene, CDR1 is SGHNT and CDR2 is YENEEA. This CDR3 contains 18 residues. The chain's CDR3 is CASSWGRYRDRAHQPQHF. Written as DNA, the CDR3 is TGTGCCAGCAGCTGGGGTCGGTACCGGGACAGGGCGCATCAGCCCCAGCATTTT.

The chain uses TRBV10-3 and TRBJ2-3; 10 bases align to TRBD2. The CDR3 runs to 14 residues. Looked up from germline, CDR1 is ENHRY and CDR2 is SYGVKD. Unmatched junction bases numbered 3, after V lost 7 bases and J lost 2 bases. The CDR3 region has the DNA TGTGCCATCACCGGGACTAGCGACACAGATACGCAGTATTTT. It encodes CAITGTSDTDTQYF.

V and J are TRBV11-2 and TRBJ1-5, with 7 positions matching TRBD1. Trimming at V came to 5 bases and at J to 5 bases, leaving 6 bases not matched to a gene. CDR1 is SGHAT, CDR2 FQNNGV, per germline. CDR3 size: 14 residues. The CDR3 coding sequence is TGTGCCAGCAGCGTCTCAGGGGGAGATCAGCCCCAGCATTTT. It yields the protein CASSVSGGDQPQHF.

This sequence joins TRBV7-6 and TRBJ1-4; D is uncertain. Trimming removed 1 base at V and 7 bases at J, with 22 bases between. In germline, CDR1 is SGHVS, CDR2 FNYEAQ. The CDR3 sequence is 18 residues long. Here the CDR3 DNA reads TGTGCCAGCAGCTTAGGAGAGAGTACCGGGTCCCGGGGTGAAAAACTGTTTTTT. Encoded protein: CASSLGESTGSRGEKLFF.

J is TRBJ2-7 and V is TRBV4-3; D is possibly TRBD1 (6 bases). The germline CDR1 and CDR2 sequences are LGHNA and YSLEER. The CDR3 length is 14 residues. V dropped 1 base and J dropped 7 bases, with 14 bases sitting between them. As DNA, the CDR3 is TGCGCCAGCAGCCAAGTGCTGGGGGCGAGGGAGCAGTACTTC. Translated: CASSQVLGAREQYF.

V and J are TRBV25-1 and TRBJ2-1; 11 nucleotides line up with TRBD2. J lost 6 bases, V lost 4 bases, and 8 bases had no gene match. CDR1 and CDR2 (germline): MGHDK, SYGVNS. The CDR3 length is 16 residues. In DNA, the CDR3 is TGTGCCAGCAGTGGGGTACTAGCGGGGGACCCCAATGAGCAGTTCTTC. Protein: CASSGVLAGDPNEQFF.

The chain recombines TRBV9 with TRBJ1-1, with D maybe TRBD1 (5 bases). V shed 0 bases and J shed 0 bases, with 9 bases lying between them. Germline V gene data show CDR1 as SGDLS and CDR2 as YYNGEE. CDR3 length: 15 residues. CDR3 bases: TGTGCCAGCAGCGTAGGCCCGGGGGTGAACACTGAAGCTTTCTTT. Its translation is CASSVGPGVNTEAFF.

This chain links TRBV5-1 with TRBJ1-2; TRBD1 matches at 7 bases. J was trimmed by 3 bases and V by 0 bases; bases with no gene match: 2. This CDR3 is 14 amino acids long. Germline CDR1 SGHRS, CDR2 YFSETQ. The CDR3 DNA sequence: TGCGCCAGCAGCTTGGAGGGGGCGTACTATGGCTACACCTTC. It encodes CASSLEGAYYGYTF. The full variable domain, with the rest looked up from reference TRBV5-1 and TRBJ1-2, is KAGVTQTPRYLIKTRGQQVTLSCSPISGHRSVSWYQQTPGQGLQFLFEYFSETQRNKGNFPGRFSGRQFSNSRSEMNVSTLELGDSALYLCASSLEGAYYGYTFGSGTRLTVV.

The chain combines TRBV6-1 with TRBJ1-5; D call uncertain. Germline V gene sequence: CDR1 MNHNS, CDR2 SASEGT. CDR3 length: 14 residues. Between the trimmed V and J ends, which lost 2 bases and 3 bases, there was a span of 8 bases. DNA for the CDR3: TGTGCCAGCAGTGAAATCCGGAACAATCAGCCCCAGCATTTT. Translating gives CASSEIRNNQPQHF.

The chain is built from TRBV19 and TRBJ1-5, with 7 positions matching TRBD1. With V trimmed by 5 bases and J by 1 base, 5 bases remained unmatched. The germline CDR1 and CDR2 sequences are LNHDA and SQIVND (reference sequence). This CDR3 contains 15 residues. As DNA, the CDR3 is TGTGCCAGTAGTGGGCACAGGGGAAGCAATCAGCCCCAGCATTTT. The encoded protein is CASSGHRGSNQPQHF.

Details on this clone: This sample also contains other DNA sequences that code for the same CDR3. The rearrangement links TRBV19 to TRBJ2-5; a weak D match, TRBD1 (6 bases). Germline V gene sequence: CDR1 LNHDA, CDR2 SQIVND (reference sequence). Trimming removed 3 bases at V and 2 bases at J, with 13 bases between. This CDR3 spans 15 amino acids. The CDR3 loop reads CASSISPTGQETQYF. CDR3 in DNA: TGTGCCAGTAGTATCTCCCCTACAGGGCAAGAGACCCAGTACTTC.

This clone was observed a handful of times. For the CDR3, the DNA is TGTGCCAGCAGTGCGGGACAGGGTCTCGACGAGCAGTACTTC. It encodes CASSAGQGLDEQYF. The chain combines TRBV6-6 with TRBJ2-7, with 9 nucleotides matching TRBD1. CDR3 length: 14 residues. Germline V CDR1 and CDR2: MNHNY, SVGAGI (reference sequence). The junction had 7 bases not matched to a gene; V was cut back by 5 bases and J by 5 bases.

The chain is built from TRBV7-8 and TRBJ2-1; D unresolved. Trimming removed 1 base from V and 4 bases from J, with 5 bases in between. The CDR3 covers 13 residues. The germline gives CDR1 SGHVS, CDR2 FQNEAQ. CDR3 region: CASSLVGYNEQFF. The CDR3 DNA sequence: TGTGCCAGCAGCTTAGTAGGTTACAATGAGCAGTTCTTC.

This clone showed up just once. V usage is TRBV7-8 and J usage is TRBJ1-6; perhaps TRBD1 as D (6 bases). Germline values: CDR1 SGHVS, CDR2 FQNEAQ. The CDR3 contains 15 residues. V gave up 5 bases and J gave up 5 bases, with 13 bases separating them. The CDR3 region is CASSADSRNNSPLHF. The DNA of the CDR3 is TGTGCCAGCAGCGCGGACAGTAGGAATAATTCACCCCTCCACTTT. The entire variable domain, with the rest obtained from reference TRBV7-8 and TRBJ1-6, is as follows: GAGVSQSPRYKVAKRGQDVALRCDPISGHVSLFWYQQALGQGPEFLTYFQNEAQLDKSGLPSDRFFAERPEGSVSTLKIQRTQQEDSAVYLCASSADSRNNSPLHFGNGTRLTVT.

This clone has a handful of counts. This chain uses TRBV7-2 with TRBJ1-2; 10 bases map to TRBD1. CDR1 and CDR2 (germline): SGHTA, FQGNSA. CDR3 length equals 15 residues. Trimming took 5 bases from V and 1 from J; bases not matched to a gene: 4. CDR3 amino acids: CASSVDRGVNYGYTF. For the CDR3, the DNA is TGTGCCAGCAGCGTGGACAGGGGGGTTAACTATGGCTACACCTTC.

The chain combines TRBV4-3 with TRBJ2-1, with TRBD1 matching 8 bases. The CDR3 is 17 residues long. Per germline, CDR1 LGHNA and CDR2 YSLEER. Unmatched junction bases numbered 10, after V lost 1 base and J lost 5 bases. The CDR3 here is CASSQGAPGQAHNEQFF. In DNA, the CDR3 is TGCGCCAGCAGCCAAGGAGCCCCGGGACAGGCACACAATGAGCAGTTCTTC.

The CDR3 here is CASSPSFLLNSSGANVLTF. CDR3 DNA sequence: TGTGCCAGCAGCCCTTCCTTTCTACTAAACTCCTCTGGGGCCAACGTCCTGACTTTC. This rearrangement joins TRBV13 to TRBJ2-6; D is unclear. The CDR3 sequence is 19 residues long. CDR1 is PRHDT and CDR2 is FYEKMQ in the germline V gene (reference sequence). V was clipped by 5 bases and J by 0 bases, with 20 bases between them.

The chain joins TRBV5-5 to TRBJ1-5, with D tentatively TRBD1 (5 bases). The CDR3 covers 15 residues. Looked up from germline, CDR1 is SGHKS and CDR2 is YYEKEE (reference sequence). V lost 1 base and J lost 0, with 8 bases in between. This chain's CDR3 is CASSLQGGSNQPQHF. Here the CDR3 DNA reads TGTGCCAGCAGCTTGCAGGGAGGTAGCAATCAGCCCCAGCATTTT.

The rearrangement uses TRBV9 and TRBJ2-2; weak D call: TRBD1 (6 bases). Germline V gene data show CDR1 as SGDLS and CDR2 as YYNGEE. CDR3 length equals 17 residues. Between the trimmed V and J ends, which lost 1 base and 0 bases, there was a span of 13 bases. The CDR3 DNA is TGTGCCAGCAGCGTAAACAGGGTATCGGCGAACACCGGGGAGCTGTTTTTT. Translating it yields CASSVNRVSANTGELFF.

This rearrangement joins TRBV7-9 to TRBJ1-1; TRBD1 agrees at 8 bases. Losses at the gene ends were 4 bases for V and 4 bases for J; bases not matched to a gene: 11. CDR3 length: 16 residues. CDR1 is SEHNR, CDR2 FQNEAQ, per germline (reference sequence). CDR3 nucleotides: TGTGCCAGCAGCTCCAGGACAGGGAGGGTGATCACTGAAGCTTTCTTT. Translation: CASSSRTGRVITEAFF. Based on the CDR3 plus reference TRBV7-9 and TRBJ1-1, the full variable domain is DTGVSQNPRHKITKRGQNVTFRCDPISEHNRLYWYRQTLGQGPEFLTYFQNEAQLEKSRLLSDRFSAERPKGSFSTLEIQRTEQGDSAMYLCASSSRTGRVITEAFFGQGTRLTVV.

The CDR3 nucleotides read TGCGCCAGCAGCTTGGTAGCCAGTTACACCGGGGAGCTGTTTTTT. This sequence encodes CASSLVASYTGELFF. V and J are TRBV5-1 and TRBJ2-2; D is unresolved. This CDR3 region has 15 residues. Trimming stripped 0 bases from V and 3 bases from J, with 9 bases between. Germline lookup yields CDR1 SGHRS and CDR2 YFSETQ. The full variable domain, with the rest looked up from reference TRBV5-1 and TRBJ2-2, is KAGVTQTPRYLIKTRGQQVTLSCSPISGHRSVSWYQQTPGQGLQFLFEYFSETQRNKGNFPGRFSGRQFSNSRSEMNVSTLELGDSALYLCASSLVASYTGELFFGEGSRLTVL.

V and J are TRBV19 and TRBJ1-6, with 10 bases matching TRBD1. CDR1 is LNHDA and CDR2 is SQIVND in the germline V gene (reference sequence). The ends lost 7 bases at V and 10 bases at J; junction bases unmatched: 7. The CDR3 has 14 residues. CDR3 sequence reads: CASIRTGGGSPLHF. The CDR3, as DNA: TGTGCCAGTATTAGGACAGGGGGTGGATCACCCCTCCACTTT.

The chain couples TRBV6-5 to TRBJ1-1; the D is unclear. The CDR3 is made up of 13 amino acids. V lost 2 bases and J lost 5, with 9 bases in between. From germline, CDR1 is MNHEY and CDR2 SVGAGI. CDR3: CASSYGIGTEAFF. CDR3 coding DNA: TGTGCCAGCAGTTACGGAATAGGGACTGAAGCTTTCTTT.

The chain joins TRBV29-1 to TRBJ1-5; perhaps TRBD1 as D (5 bases). V was clipped by 5 bases and J by 1 base, with 15 bases between them. Germline V gene sequence: CDR1 SQVTM, CDR2 ANQGSEA. The CDR3 totals 15 residues. This CDR3 reads CSVTMGVTSNQPQHF. CDR3 bases: TGCAGCGTTACAATGGGGGTGACGAGCAATCAGCCCCAGCATTTT. The variable domain in full, completed from reference TRBV29-1 and TRBJ1-5, reads SAVISQKPSRDICQRGTSLTIQCQVDSQVTMMFWYRQQPGQSLTLIATANQGSEATYESGFVIDKFPISRPNLTFSTLTVSNMSPEDSSIYLCSVTMGVTSNQPQHFGDGTRLSIL.

This clone showed up just once. The chain links TRBV11-2 to TRBJ2-3, with D hard to call. V was shortened by 5 bases and J by 6 bases, with 9 bases between the two germline ends. Germline V lookup: CDR1 SGHAT, CDR2 FQNNGV. CDR3 length equals 12 residues. The CDR3 loop reads CASSPGRDTQYF. The DNA of the CDR3 is TGTGCCAGCAGCCCGGGCAGGGATACGCAGTATTTT.

Judged by abundance, this clone is medium-sized. J is TRBJ1-2 and V is TRBV19; 10 bases are shared with TRBD1. In germline, CDR1 is LNHDA, CDR2 SQIVND (reference sequence). The CDR3 is 16 residues long. The V segment lost 7 bases and the J segment 2 bases; nucleotides outside the gene matches: 10. CDR3 loop: CASNTGTGVINYGYTF. The CDR3 coding sequence is TGTGCCAGTAATACCGGGACAGGGGTAATCAACTATGGCTACACCTTC.

The chain couples TRBV6-5 to TRBJ1-1, with a weak D call TRBD1 (6 bases). Trimming removed 6 bases at V and 5 bases at J, with 10 bases between. Germline-derived CDR1 and CDR2 are MNHEY and SVGAGI. CDR3 length: 12 residues. This CDR3 reads CASRGTLTEAFF. The CDR3 nucleotides read TGTGCCAGCAGAGGGACATTAACTGAAGCTTTCTTT.

This clone was observed once. The chain has TRBV5-1 and TRBJ2-6; D gene uncertain. The length of the CDR3 is 16 residues. V lost 0 bases to trimming and J lost 0 bases, with 7 bases between them. CDR1 is SGHRS, CDR2 YFSETQ, per germline. The CDR3, as DNA: TGCGCCAGCAGCTTGGCCTTCGACTCTGGGGCCAACGTCCTGACTTTC. Protein product: CASSLAFDSGANVLTF.